This T cell receptor (beta chain) was recovered during a study of immune evolution from preneoplasia to lung adenocarcinoma. CDR3 size: 15 residues. Germline V gene sequence: CDR1 MNHEY, CDR2 SVGAGI. The V end was cut by 0 bases, the J end by 7 bases, with 13 bases between. The assay was immunoSEQ multiplex PCR, and TCRdb's table has in-frame clones only and misses some. The top ten clones hold roughly 2.8% of a sample with several thousand clones, roughly 87% of them seen once. The sequence derives from a person aged 45 to 59 with lung adenocarcinoma. The sample consisted of FFPE invasive lung adenocarcinoma tissue. V usage is TRBV6-5 and J usage is TRBJ1-5, with TRBD1 as a possible D gene (5 bases). The CDR3 is CASSYSVTHRQPQHF. The CDR3 DNA follows: TGTGCCAGCAGTTACTCGGTCACGCACAGGCAGCCCCAGCATTTT.